This record covers a single TCR beta chain. Antigen: not known. The data are from a study of vaccination effects on CD4 cells after COVID-19. V lost 3 bases and J lost 7; bases outside the gene matches: 5. Germline V gene data show CDR1 as SGHDT and CDR2 as YYEEEE. The CDR3 runs to 14 residues. This table comes from immunoSEQ multiplex PCR, and its TCRdb copy is limited to in-frame clones, with some not included. Among tens of thousands of clones listed, less than 85% were seen once. Antigen-specific CD4+ T cells were expanded (with viral peptide pools) by the ViraFEST assay ahead of sequencing. Following a roughly 9-day culture, CD4+ T cells were purified. Neither prior SARS-CoV-2 infection nor positive nucleocapsid antibodies were present in the vaccine recipients. Cultures got half-medium changes with IL-2 on days 3 and 7.

The chain couples TRBV5-6 to TRBJ1-1; 11 bases match TRBD1. The sample here was CD4+ T cells from PBMCs cultured with HCoV-NL63 spike peptides, taken before COVID-19 vaccination. The TCR originated in a human donor who received a COVID-19 vaccine. The CDR3 coding sequence is TGTGCCAGCAGCTATTCCGGGACAGGGGGTGAAGCTTTCTTT. Translated, it gives CASSYSGTGGEAFF.